A selection of T cell receptor beta chains follows, all from one sample in a study of cytomegalovirus exposure and HLA in healthy donors. Sequencing was performed with immunoSEQ multiplex PCR; in TCRdb, only in-frame clones are kept and a portion is missing. This sample has more than 150,000 clones, with 82% found just once. The specimen was PBMCs. The receptors come from a man aged 35-49 years in good health and CMV-seronegative. Both conserved end residues are part of each CDR3. The D gene is left open where the match is weak. Expanded clones are given a class, and other clones once, few, many or no size at all.

CDR3aa,CDR3nt,d_gene,j_gene,abundance,v_gene
CSARDAYEQYF,TGCAGTGCTAGAGATGCGTACGAGCAGTACTTC,.,TRBJ2-7,.,TRBV20-1
CASSPWPRSETQYF,TGTGCCAGCTCCCCGTGGCCGCGGTCGGAGACCCAGTACTTC,.,TRBJ2-5,.,TRBV18
CASRPGTSNYNEQFF,TGTGCCAGCAGGCCAGGGACTAGCAACTACAATGAGCAGTTCTTC,TRBD2,TRBJ2-1,.,TRBV2
CASSVVNMDEQFF,TGTGCCAGCAGCGTAGTGAACATGGATGAGCAGTTCTTC,.,TRBJ2-1,.,TRBV9
CASSQAKRDTEAFF,TGCGCCAGCAGCCAAGCAAAGAGGGACACTGAAGCTTTCTTT,.,TRBJ1-1,.,TRBV4-1
CASSDRAGSTDTQYF,TGTGCCAGCAGTGATCGAGCGGGGAGCACAGATACGCAGTATTTT,TRBD2,TRBJ2-3,.,TRBV2
CASSSGLTGGNEQFF,TGTGCCAGCAGCTCGGGACTAACTGGGGGGAATGAGCAGTTCTTC,TRBD2,TRBJ2-1,.,TRBV5-4
CASSSRLAGGILTYNEQFF,TGTGCCAGCAGCTCGAGACTAGCGGGAGGGATTCTTACCTACAATGAGCAGTTCTTC,TRBD2,TRBJ2-1,.,TRBV11-2
CASTPGRGEGYTF,TGTGCCAGCACCCCGGGGAGGGGTGAAGGCTACACCTTC,.,TRBJ1-2,.,TRBV7-3
CASSEAGSPLEKLFF,TGTGCCAGCAGTGAAGCTGGCAGTCCGCTTGAAAAACTGTTTTTT,.,TRBJ1-4,once,TRBV2
CASRETGGHYGYTF,TGTGCCAGCAGAGAGACAGGGGGTCACTATGGCTACACCTTC,TRBD1,TRBJ1-2,.,TRBV25-1
CASSLIWTGQGAGGYTF,TGTGCCAGCAGTTTAATTTGGACGGGACAGGGGGCGGGTGGCTACACCTTC,TRBD1,TRBJ1-2,once,TRBV28
CASSFLPARGTDTQYF,TGTGCCAGCAGTTTTCTTCCCGCGCGTGGCACAGATACGCAGTATTTT,.,TRBJ2-3,.,TRBV28
CASRSGKLETQYF,TGTGCCAGTAGATCAGGGAAGCTGGAGACCCAGTACTTC,.,TRBJ2-5,once,TRBV19
CASRRQGTDTQYF,TGTGCCAGTAGACGACAGGGCACAGATACGCAGTATTTT,.,TRBJ2-3,.,TRBV19
CASSLRGYTEAFF,TGTGCCAGCAGTTTAAGGGGTTACACTGAAGCTTTCTTT,.,TRBJ1-1,.,TRBV27
CASTLMGHFGEKLFF,TGTGCCAGTACCCTCATGGGGCACTTCGGGGAAAAACTGTTTTTT,.,TRBJ1-4,once,TRBV19
CASSLAVPYEQYF,TGTGCCAGCAGTTTAGCGGTCCCCTACGAGCAGTACTTC,.,TRBJ2-7,.,TRBV28
CASSRTPQGGSEQYF,TGCGCCAGCAGCCGGACCCCACAGGGGGGCTCCGAGCAGTACTTC,TRBD1,TRBJ2-7,.,TRBV5-1
CASSLGTGARSSYEQYF,TGTGCCAGCAGCTTAGGGACAGGGGCTCGGAGCTCCTACGAGCAGTACTTC,TRBD1,TRBJ2-7,.,TRBV7-2
CASRPGLAGGRGTDTQYF,TGTGCCAGTAGGCCGGGACTAGCGGGAGGCCGAGGCACAGATACGCAGTATTTT,TRBD2,TRBJ2-3,.,TRBV19
CASSLGGGVGSPLHF,TGTGCCAGCAGCTTAGGGGGAGGTGTGGGGTCACCCCTCCACTTT,.,TRBJ1-6,.,TRBV7-2
CASSLARPAGGVSGYTF,TGTGCCAGCAGTTTAGCTCGTCCGGCAGGGGGAGTTAGTGGCTACACCTTC,TRBD1,TRBJ1-2,.,TRBV28
CASSYSTYGELFF,TGTGCCAGCAGTTACTCGACTTACGGGGAGCTGTTTTTT,.,TRBJ2-2,once,TRBV6-5
CATGGVEYPEAFF,TGTGCCACCGGGGGAGTGGAATACCCTGAAGCTTTCTTT,.,TRBJ1-1,.,TRBV28
CASSQFGAYEQYF,TGTGCCAGCAGCCAATTCGGGGCCTACGAGCAGTACTTC,.,TRBJ2-7,.,TRBV14
CASSEGPGASQPQHF,TGTGCCAGCAGTGAAGGGCCAGGGGCTAGTCAGCCCCAGCATTTT,.,TRBJ1-5,.,TRBV6-1
CAWSVDAAYGYTF,TGTGCCTGGAGTGTAGACGCGGCTTATGGCTACACCTTC,.,TRBJ1-2,.,TRBV30
CASSQAHPPTPEKLFF,TGCGCCAGCAGCCAGGCTCATCCACCCACACCTGAAAAACTGTTTTTT,.,TRBJ1-4,.,TRBV4-1
CASSLTSGGTNKQFF,TGTGCCAGCAGTCTCACTAGCGGGGGGACTAATAAGCAGTTCTTC,TRBD2,TRBJ2-1,.,TRBV6-4
CASPEGTDTQYF,TGTGCCAGCCCGGAGGGAACAGATACGCAGTATTTT,.,TRBJ2-3,few,TRBV7-9
CASSSSRGMNTGELFF,TGTGCCAGCAGCTCCAGCAGGGGAATGAACACCGGGGAGCTGTTTTTT,.,TRBJ2-2,.,TRBV5-4
CASSLDRSTDTQYF,TGTGCCAGCAGCTTAGACCGGAGCACAGATACGCAGTATTTT,.,TRBJ2-3,.,TRBV7-9
CASNFWGTGTYQPQHF,TGTGCCAGCAATTTCTGGGGGACAGGAACTTATCAGCCCCAGCATTTT,TRBD1,TRBJ1-5,once,TRBV7-2
CASSPDRENTEAFF,TGTGCCAGCTCACCCGACAGGGAGAACACTGAAGCTTTCTTT,TRBD1,TRBJ1-1,.,TRBV18
CASSSTPGQGKAFF,TGTGCCAGCAGCTCAACACCGGGACAGGGAAAAGCTTTCTTT,TRBD1,TRBJ1-1,.,TRBV7-2
CASSLYQGRGYEQYF,TGTGCCAGCAGTTTATATCAGGGGAGAGGGTACGAGCAGTACTTC,.,TRBJ2-7,few,TRBV27
CAWKYSNEQFF,TGTGCCTGGAAGTACAGCAATGAGCAGTTCTTC,.,TRBJ2-1,few,TRBV30
CASSPQGNEKLFF,TGTGCCAGCTCACCACAGGGGAATGAAAAACTGTTTTTT,.,TRBJ1-4,.,TRBV18
CASSRRQGPYEQYF,TGTGCCAGCAGTAGGAGACAGGGGCCGTACGAGCAGTACTTC,TRBD1,TRBJ2-7,.,TRBV6-5
CASSPRQGANNEQFF,TGTGCCAGCTCACCGAGACAGGGGGCGAACAATGAGCAGTTCTTC,TRBD1,TRBJ2-1,.,TRBV18
CASSLTTGREQYF,TGTGCCAGCAGTCTCACGACAGGGAGGGAGCAGTACTTC,.,TRBJ2-7,.,TRBV27
CASSPPGQSYGYTF,TGTGCCAGCAGCCCGCCAGGACAGAGCTATGGCTACACCTTC,.,TRBJ1-2,.,TRBV28
CASMTGTLGRVTQYF,TGTGCCAGCATGACCGGGACATTGGGGAGGGTGACCCAGTACTTC,.,TRBJ2-5,.,TRBV28
CASSEVRQGAGTQYF,TGTGCCAGCAGTGAAGTTAGGCAGGGGGCAGGGACCCAGTACTTC,TRBD1,TRBJ2-5,.,TRBV2
CASSTDREAFF,TGTGCCAGCAGCACGGACAGGGAAGCTTTCTTT,TRBD1,TRBJ1-1,few,TRBV11-3
CAWSVQAIDGYTF,TGTGCCTGGAGTGTACAGGCGATCGACGGCTACACCTTC,.,TRBJ1-2,.,TRBV30